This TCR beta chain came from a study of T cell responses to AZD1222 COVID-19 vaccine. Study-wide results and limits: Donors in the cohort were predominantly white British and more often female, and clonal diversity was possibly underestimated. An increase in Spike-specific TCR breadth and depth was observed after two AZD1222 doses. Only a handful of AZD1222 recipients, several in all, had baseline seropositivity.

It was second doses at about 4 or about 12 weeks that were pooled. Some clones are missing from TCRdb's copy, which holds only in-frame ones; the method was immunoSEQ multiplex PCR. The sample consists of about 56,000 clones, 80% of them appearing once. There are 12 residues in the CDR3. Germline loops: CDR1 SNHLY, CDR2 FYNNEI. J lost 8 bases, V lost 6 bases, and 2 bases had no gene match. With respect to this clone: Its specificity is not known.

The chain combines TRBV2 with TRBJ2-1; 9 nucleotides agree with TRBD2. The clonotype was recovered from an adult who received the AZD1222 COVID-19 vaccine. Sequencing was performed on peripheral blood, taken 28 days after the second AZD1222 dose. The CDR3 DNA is TGTGCCAGCAGGTTAGCGGGAGATGAGCAGTTCTTC. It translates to CASRLAGDEQFF.